This TCR beta chain was identified in a study of CD8+CD57+ T cells in acquired aplastic anemia. At the level of the study: Sorting CD4+ and CD8+ cells gave DNA averaging around 3 ug.

CDR1 DFQATT and CDR2 SNEGSKA come from the germline V gene (reference sequence). V shed 0 bases, J shed 2 bases, and the junction held 5 bases outside the gene matches. This CDR3 has 15 residues. CDR3 and TCR beta VDJ profiling relied on a genomic DNA template. TCRdb reprocessed the reads via MiXCR and lists one record per CDR3 protein. The table includes 150,000 or so distinct CDR3 sequences, about 48% detected once. Sequencing was done on patients that had shown CD8+CD57+ cell expansion by flow cytometry. The receptor's source is a human donor with aplastic anemia. This chain links TRBV20-1 with TRBJ2-7; 9 bases are shared with TRBD2. The sequenced sample consisted of sorted CD4+, CD8+, or CD8+CD57+ T cells (not recorded which) from PBMCs. In nucleotides, the CDR3 is TGCAGTGCTAGAGATCTGACTAGCGGCCCCTACGAGCAGTACTTC. This gives the protein CSARDLTSGPYEQYF.